These 9 T cell receptor beta chains were sequenced from one sample in a study of cytomegalovirus exposure and HLA in healthy donors. Primers for the PCR totalled 60 Vbeta and 13 Jbeta. Measured with immunoSEQ multiplex PCR; TCRdb has only the in-frame clones, and not every one. The table shows 120,000 to 150,000 clones, with around 78% occurring only once. Material for sequencing was PBMCs. All receptors come from a man aged 40-50 years in good health and CMV-seropositive.

The gene calls are TRBV5-1 and TRBJ2-1; D ambiguous. Germline CDR1 reads SGHRS; CDR2 reads YFSETQ. The CDR3 consists of 12 residues. The ends were cut back, 4 bases at V and 5 bases at J, with 7 bases in the middle. The CDR3 DNA reads TGCGCCAGCAGCGTCCTAGACAATGAGCAGTTCTTC. It yields the protein CASSVLDNEQFF.

The chain uses TRBV4-1 and TRBJ1-4; weak D call: TRBD1 (6 bases). Germline V gene lookup returns CDR1 MGHRA and CDR2 YSYEKL. Trimming pared 1 base from V and 3 bases from J, leaving 9 bases between. The CDR3 consists of 15 residues. CDR3 sequence: CASSQATGSNEKLFF. CDR3 bases: TGCGCCAGCAGCCAAGCAACAGGGTCTAATGAAAAACTGTTTTTT.

This clone was counted between two and nine times. The chain joins TRBV15 to TRBJ1-3; no reliable D call. Germline V lookup: CDR1 LNHNV, CDR2 YYDKDF (reference sequence). This CDR3 has 16 amino acids. Trimming shortened V by 8 bases and J by 0 bases, and 17 bases separated the two germline ends. CDR3 region: CATAADGVSSGNTIYF. The CDR3 nucleotides read TGTGCCACCGCAGCAGACGGGGTGTCCTCTGGAAACACCATATATTTT.

V and J are TRBV7-2 and TRBJ1-1; D unclear. The CDR3 covers 16 residues. CDR1 and CDR2 from the germline V gene are SGHTA and FQGNSA. V lost 1 base, J lost 4 bases, and 16 bases lay in between. The CDR3 nucleotides read TGTGCCAGCAGCTTAGGGAGTCGAGTTTACCGCACTGAAGCTTTCTTT. This encodes CASSLGSRVYRTEAFF.

The chain carries TRBV7-3 and TRBJ2-3; 11 positions agree with TRBD2. Looked up from germline, CDR1 is SGHTA and CDR2 is FQGTGA. Germline trimming cut 4 bases from V and 4 bases from J; bases unmatched to any gene: 10. CDR3 length: 17 residues. The CDR3 protein is CASSSETSGKTPDTQYF. In nucleotides, the CDR3 is TGTGCCAGCAGCTCCGAGACTAGCGGGAAGACTCCAGATACGCAGTATTTT. The variable domain in full, with the rest retrieved from reference TRBV7-3 and TRBJ2-3, is GAGVSQTPSNKVTEKGKYVELRCDPISGHTALYWYRQSLGQGPEFLIYFQGTGAADDSGLPNDRFFAVRPEGSVSTLKIQRTERGDSAVYLCASSSETSGKTPDTQYFGPGTRLTVL.

The genes are TRBV6-5 and TRBJ1-2; 7 bases are shared with TRBD1. Germline V gene data show CDR1 as MNHEY and CDR2 as SVGAGI. With 8 bases clipped from V and 3 bases from J, the junction kept 6 bases outside the gene matches. CDR3 length: 13 amino acids. The CDR3 DNA is TGTGCCAGCCGACAGGGTTTTGACTATGGCTACACCTTC. Its translation is CASRQGFDYGYTF.

This rearrangement joins TRBV5-4 to TRBJ1-1, with a tentative D call TRBD1 (5 bases). The CDR3 has 15 residues. CDR1 is SGHNT, CDR2 YYREEE, per germline (reference sequence). V was clipped by 0 bases and J by 3 bases, with 12 bases between them. The CDR3 spells CASSLVPGRYTEAFF. In DNA, the CDR3 is TGTGCCAGCAGCTTGGTTCCAGGGCGGTACACTGAAGCTTTCTTT.

The chain links TRBV21-1 to TRBJ2-3; the D call TRBD2 from the table was never checked on the DNA. TRBV21-1 is designated a pseudogene. This CDR3 has 17 residues. The CDR3 DNA reads TGTGCCAGCAGCAAAGGGTCTAGCGGGAGTAGCACAGATACGCAGTATTTT. Protein: CASSKGSSGSSTDTQYF.

The chain combines TRBV27 with TRBJ2-7, with D possibly being TRBD1 (6 bases). The CDR3 spans 14 residues. The germline gives CDR1 MNHEY, CDR2 SMNVEV (reference sequence). Trimming pared 2 bases from V and 4 bases from J, leaving 12 bases between. The CDR3 protein is CASSLGQGLYEQYF. CDR3 in DNA: TGTGCCAGCAGTTTAGGGCAGGGGCTTTACGAGCAGTACTTC.